These T cell receptor beta chains were read from a single sample in a study of blood T cell repertoires in COVID-19. Some clones are missing from TCRdb's copy, which holds only in-frame ones; the method was immunoSEQ multiplex PCR. The data hold fewer than 200,000 clones, with about 80% observed a single time. Source material: peripheral blood. The receptors stem from a woman aged 65 to 85 with acute or convalescent COVID-19. Each CDR3 is given with its conserved first and last residue. A D gene is named only where the DNA matches it firmly. The listing skips clone size in some rows; elsewhere it reads once, few, many or a size class.

>-|TRBJ1-2|-|TRBV5-1
CASSTQGRDGYTF
TGCGCCAGCAGCACACAGGGACGTGATGGCTACACCTTC
>-|TRBJ1-5|-|TRBV9
CASSGGLNNQPQHF
TGTGCCAGCAGCGGCGGACTGAACAATCAGCCCCAGCATTTT
>-|TRBJ2-4|-|TRBV6-1
CASSEAIFPWTENIQYF
TGTGCCAGCAGTGAAGCTATATTCCCCTGGACTGAAAACATTCAGTACTTC
>-|TRBJ1-2|-|TRBV6-5
CASVDSYYGYTF
TGTGCCAGCGTCGACAGTTACTATGGCTACACCTTC
>few|TRBJ2-1|-|TRBV2
CASSEVTAYNEQFF
TGTGCCAGCAGTGAAGTGACAGCCTACAATGAGCAGTTCTTC
>many|TRBJ2-3|-|TRBV10-3
CAISTDKSTDTQYF
TGTGCCATCAGCACCGACAAGAGCACAGATACGCAGTATTTT
>-|TRBJ1-6|-|TRBV12-3/TRBV12-4
CASRTRVGSPLHF
TGTGCCAGCAGGACCCGGGTTGGTTCACCCCTCCACTTT
>-|TRBJ1-3|-|TRBV29-1
CSVGESGNTIYF
TGCAGCGTTGGGGAGTCTGGAAACACCATATATTTT
>-|TRBJ1-2|TRBD1|TRBV30
CAWQDRGGLGYTF
TGTGCCTGGCAGGACAGGGGGGGGTTGGGCTACACCTTC
>once|TRBJ1-2|TRBD1|TRBV9
CASSPGLGTGAYGYTF
TGTGCCAGCAGCCCCGGCCTAGGGACAGGGGCCTATGGCTACACCTTC
>many|TRBJ1-2|-|TRBV7-9
CASSYRVGAFDYGYTF
TGTGCCAGCAGCTACAGGGTGGGGGCTTTTGACTATGGCTACACCTTC
>-|TRBJ2-3|TRBD2|TRBV9
CASRSGGASSTDTQYF
TGTGCCAGCAGGAGCGGGGGGGCCTCTAGCACAGATACGCAGTATTTT
>-|TRBJ2-1|-|TRBV21-1
CASSKANHSSGRPQEQFF
TGTGCCAGCAGCAAAGCAAATCACTCAAGCGGGAGGCCGCAAGAGCAGTTCTTC
>-|TRBJ1-5|TRBD1|TRBV3-1/TRBV3-2
CASSQGTGGYQPQHF
TGTGCCAGCAGCCAAGGGACAGGGGGGTACCAGCCCCAGCATTTT
>-|TRBJ2-1|TRBD2|TRBV7-9
CASSSLAGGGNEQFF
TGTGCCAGCAGCTCTCTAGCGGGAGGGGGCAATGAGCAGTTCTTC
>-|TRBJ1-2|-|TRBV18
CASSPSGDYGYTF
TGTGCCAGCTCACCGAGTGGCGACTACGGCTACACCTTC
>-|TRBJ1-6|TRBD1|TRBV19
CASSPRTGRLNSPLHF
TGTGCCAGTAGCCCCAGGACAGGGCGTTTGAATTCACCCCTCCACTTT
>-|TRBJ2-7|-|TRBV7-8
CASSLVQDGSYEQYF
TGTGCCAGCAGCTTAGTACAGGACGGCTCCTACGAGCAGTACTTC
>-|TRBJ1-2|-|TRBV15
CATSRDGSTVGRHYGYTF
TGTGCCACCAGCAGAGATGGAAGTACGGTGGGGAGACACTATGGCTACACCTTC
>-|TRBJ2-3|-|TRBV20-1
CSASGPYRTDTQYF
TGCAGTGCTAGTGGCCCTTACAGAACAGATACGCAGTATTTT
>-|TRBJ2-2|-|TRBV11-3
CASSKTGTSNTGELFF
TGTGCCAGCAGCAAGACCGGGACAAGTAACACCGGGGAGCTGTTTTTT
>-|TRBJ1-1|TRBD1|TRBV11-3
CASSPGTGQNTEAFF
TGTGCCAGCAGCCCGGGGACAGGGCAGAACACTGAAGCTTTCTTT
>-|TRBJ1-2|-|TRBV21-1
CASSARTEANYGYTF
TGTGCCAGCAGCGCAAGGACTGAAGCTAACTATGGCTACACCTTC
>-|TRBJ1-5|-|TRBV19
CASSKDSHSNQPQHF
TGTGCCAGTAGTAAGGACAGTCATAGCAATCAGCCCCAGCATTTT
>-|TRBJ1-5|TRBD1|TRBV7-2
CASSLAGTGDQPQHF
TGTGCCAGCAGCTTAGCAGGGACAGGGGATCAGCCCCAGCATTTT
>-|TRBJ1-1|TRBD1|TRBV19
CASSKTGDTEAFF
TGTGCCAGTAGCAAGACAGGGGATACTGAAGCTTTCTTT
>-|TRBJ2-7|TRBD2|TRBV30
CAWSVGLAGNYEQYF
TGTGCCTGGAGTGTAGGATTAGCGGGGAATTACGAGCAGTACTTC
>-|TRBJ2-3|-|TRBV6-5
CASSSAAGSTDTQYF
TGTGCCAGCAGTTCTGCGGCGGGAAGCACAGATACGCAGTATTTT
>-|TRBJ1-6|TRBD1|TRBV28
CASSLSGGYNSPLHF
TGTGCCAGCAGTTTATCAGGGGGCTATAATTCACCCCTCCACTTT
>-|TRBJ1-1|-|TRBV6-2/TRBV6-3
CASSYGQWGAEAFF
TGTGCCAGCAGTTACGGTCAATGGGGCGCTGAAGCTTTCTTT
>-|TRBJ1-2|-|TRBV19
CASRTPQGNYGYTF
TGTGCCAGTAGAACACCCCAGGGTAACTATGGCTACACCTTC
>-|TRBJ2-4|TRBD2|TRBV13
CASAGTSGSRSIQYF
TGTGCCAGCGCCGGGACTAGCGGGAGCAGGAGCATTCAGTACTTC
>once|TRBJ1-2|-|TRBV3-1/TRBV3-2
CASSQDSGYTF
TGTGCCAGCAGCCAAGATAGCGGCTACACCTTC
>-|TRBJ1-2|-|TRBV7-9
CASSRGMVGYTF
TGTGCCAGCAGTAGGGGGATGGTCGGCTACACCTTC
>-|TRBJ1-2|TRBD1|TRBV5-1
CASSFGDRENYGYTF
TGCGCCAGCAGCTTCGGTGACAGGGAAAACTATGGCTACACCTTC
>once|TRBJ2-5|TRBD1|TRBV5-6
CASSWTGFQETQYF
TGTGCCAGCAGCTGGACAGGGTTTCAAGAGACCCAGTACTTC
>-|TRBJ1-1|TRBD1|TRBV11-2
CASSFEGAGTEAFF
TGTGCCAGCAGCTTCGAGGGGGCAGGCACTGAAGCTTTCTTT
>once|TRBJ2-3|-|TRBV28
CASSPGSWGPSTDTQYF
TGTGCCAGCAGCCCGGGGAGTTGGGGGCCTAGCACAGATACGCAGTATTTT
>-|TRBJ2-6|TRBD1|TRBV3-1/TRBV3-2
CASSQAIQGAGGANVLTF
TGTGCCAGCAGCCAAGCAATACAGGGGGCAGGTGGGGCCAACGTCCTGACTTTC
>few|TRBJ2-1|TRBD2|TRBV7-2
CASRLAGGPGDEQFF
TGTGCCAGCAGGCTAGCGGGGGGGCCTGGGGATGAGCAGTTCTTC
>-|TRBJ2-1|TRBD1|TRBV19
CASSTDRGRQFF
TGTGCCAGTAGTACCGACAGGGGGCGGCAGTTCTTC
>many|TRBJ1-3|-|TRBV5-1
CASSLTGVSGNTIYF
TGCGCCAGCAGCTTGACAGGAGTCTCTGGAAACACCATATATTTT
>-|TRBJ2-7|TRBD1|TRBV6-1
CASSDRGLEQYF
TGTGCCAGCAGTGACAGGGGGCTCGAGCAGTACTTC
>-|TRBJ1-1|-|TRBV19
CASSIDQYTLNTEAFF
TGTGCCAGTAGTATAGATCAGTACACCTTGAACACTGAAGCTTTCTTT
>-|TRBJ2-1|-|TRBV25-1
CASSDGARVMDNEQFF
TGTGCCAGCAGTGACGGAGCGAGGGTAATGGACAATGAGCAGTTCTTC
>-|TRBJ2-2|-|TRBV9
CASSVAPVDSWTGELFF
TGTGCCAGCAGCGTAGCCCCGGTAGATAGCTGGACCGGGGAGCTGTTTTTT
>-|TRBJ1-6|-|TRBV18
CASSPRTDNSPLHF
TGTGCCAGCTCACCCCGGACAGATAATTCACCCCTCCACTTT
>-|TRBJ2-3|-|TRBV24-1
CATSGGLATDTQYF
TGTGCCACCAGTGGAGGTTTAGCCACAGATACGCAGTATTTT
>-|TRBJ2-3|TRBD2|TRBV6-2/TRBV6-3
CASSYLLAEPSTDTQYF
TGTGCCAGCAGTTACTTACTAGCGGAGCCTAGCACAGATACGCAGTATTTT
>many|TRBJ2-3|TRBD2|TRBV28
CASSFHGRGSDTQYF
TGTGCCAGCAGTTTCCACGGGAGGGGGTCGGATACGCAGTATTTT
>few|TRBJ1-2|-|TRBV5-4
CASSPSGPRDYGYTF
TGTGCCAGCAGCCCGTCTGGGCCGCGGGACTATGGCTACACCTTC
>-|TRBJ1-2|TRBD1|TRBV5-1
CASSLAVNRGAGYTF
TGCGCCAGCAGCTTGGCGGTTAACAGGGGAGCGGGCTACACCTTC
>-|TRBJ1-4|TRBD1|TRBV4-1
CASSQDGTENEKLFF
TGCGCCAGCAGCCAAGATGGGACAGAAAATGAAAAACTGTTTTTT